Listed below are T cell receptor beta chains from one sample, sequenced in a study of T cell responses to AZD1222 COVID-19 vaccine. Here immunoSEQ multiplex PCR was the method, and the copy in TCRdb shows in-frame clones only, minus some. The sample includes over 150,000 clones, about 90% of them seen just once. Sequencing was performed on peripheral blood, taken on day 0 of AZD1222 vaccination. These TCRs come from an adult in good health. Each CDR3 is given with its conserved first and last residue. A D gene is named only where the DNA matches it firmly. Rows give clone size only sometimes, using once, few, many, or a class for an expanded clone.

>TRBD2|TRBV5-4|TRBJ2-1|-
CASSLEAGGSYNEQFF
TGTGCCAGCAGCTTGGAAGCGGGAGGGTCCTACAATGAGCAGTTCTTC
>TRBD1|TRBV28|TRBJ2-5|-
CASSPGQGVIQETQYF
TGTGCCAGCAGCCCCGGACAGGGGGTAATCCAAGAGACCCAGTACTTC
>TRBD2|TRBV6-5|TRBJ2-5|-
CASSFSGTQETQYF
TGTGCCAGCAGTTTTAGCGGGACCCAAGAGACCCAGTACTTC
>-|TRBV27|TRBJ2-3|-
CASSLGPLGDTQYF
TGTGCCAGCAGTTTGGGACCCTTGGGAGATACGCAGTATTTT
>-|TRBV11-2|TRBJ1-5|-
CASSLGRAGQPQHF
TGTGCCAGCAGCTTGGGACGGGCAGGTCAGCCCCAGCATTTT
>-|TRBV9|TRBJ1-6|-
CASSVAAKDSPLHF
TGTGCCAGCAGCGTAGCGGCGAAGGATTCACCCCTCCACTTT
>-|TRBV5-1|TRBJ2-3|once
CASSLGPAGAGTDTQYF
TGCGCCAGCAGCTTGGGACCCGCGGGGGCAGGCACAGATACGCAGTATTTT
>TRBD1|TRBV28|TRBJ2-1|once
CASKEGAVGEQFF
TGTGCCAGTAAAGAGGGGGCTGTAGGTGAGCAGTTCTTC
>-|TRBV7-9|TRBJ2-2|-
CASSYLPDQTTGELFF
TGTGCCAGCAGCTACCTTCCCGACCAAACCACCGGGGAGCTGTTTTTT
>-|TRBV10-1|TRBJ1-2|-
CASGRHPTEGYTF
TGCGCCAGCGGACGACACCCGACGGAGGGCTACACCTTC
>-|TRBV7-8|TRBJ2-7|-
CASSYLPGDEQYF
TGTGCCAGCAGCTATCTGCCAGGGGACGAGCAGTACTTC
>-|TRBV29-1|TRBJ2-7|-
CSVGLPTYEQYF
TGCAGCGTGGGACTGCCAACCTACGAGCAGTACTTC
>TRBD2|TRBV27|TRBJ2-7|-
CASSLGAGGPNEQYF
TGTGCCAGCAGTTTAGGAGCGGGAGGGCCGAACGAGCAGTACTTC
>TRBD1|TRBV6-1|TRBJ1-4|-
CASSEAGGEKLFF
TGTGCCAGCAGTGAAGCAGGGGGCGAAAAACTGTTTTTT
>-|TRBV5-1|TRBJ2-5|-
CASSPGTAFQETQYF
TGCGCCAGCAGCCCCGGGACTGCGTTTCAAGAGACCCAGTACTTC
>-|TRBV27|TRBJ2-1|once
CASSPYPGQGSYNEQFF
TGTGCCAGCAGTCCATACCCGGGGCAGGGGAGTTACAATGAGCAGTTCTTC
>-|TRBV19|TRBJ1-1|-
CASSLWGDTEAFF
TGTGCCAGTAGTTTATGGGGGGACACTGAAGCTTTCTTT
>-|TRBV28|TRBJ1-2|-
CASSTLWVGGGYTF
TGTGCCAGCAGCACCCTATGGGTCGGGGGGGGCTACACCTTC
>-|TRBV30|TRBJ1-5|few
CAWSVRKGQPQHF
TGTGCCTGGAGTGTACGTAAAGGGCAGCCCCAGCATTTT
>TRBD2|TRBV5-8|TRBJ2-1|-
CASSLQREDEQFF
TGTGCCAGCAGCTTACAACGGGAGGATGAGCAGTTCTTC
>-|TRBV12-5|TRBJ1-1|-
CASGLEGTPAFF
TGTGCTAGTGGTTTGGAGGGGACCCCGGCTTTCTTT
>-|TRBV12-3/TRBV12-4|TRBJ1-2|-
CASSWRSYGYTF
TGTGCCAGCAGTTGGCGGTCCTATGGCTACACCTTC
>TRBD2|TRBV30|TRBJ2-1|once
CAWSGWRESSEQFF
TGTGCCTGGAGTGGTTGGCGGGAGTCAAGCGAGCAGTTCTTC
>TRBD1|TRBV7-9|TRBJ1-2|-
CASSLGQGDGYTF
TGTGCCAGCAGCTTAGGACAGGGTGATGGCTACACCTTC
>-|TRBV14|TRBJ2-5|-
CASSQDRYKTQYF
TGTGCCAGCAGCCAAGATAGGTATAAGACCCAGTACTTC
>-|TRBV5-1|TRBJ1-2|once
CASSLDGRERASGYTF
TGCGCCAGCAGCTTGGATGGCAGGGAAAGGGCGAGTGGCTACACCTTC
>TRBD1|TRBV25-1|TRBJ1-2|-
CASSVGQGLGFGYTF
TGTGCCAGCAGTGTAGGACAGGGATTGGGGTTCGGCTACACCTTC
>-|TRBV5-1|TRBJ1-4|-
CASSPGTPATNEKLFF
TGCGCCAGCAGCCCGGGGACACCAGCAACTAATGAAAAACTGTTTTTT
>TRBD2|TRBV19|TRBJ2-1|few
CAIRAGGFHEQFF
TGTGCCATTCGAGCGGGAGGGTTCCATGAGCAGTTCTTC